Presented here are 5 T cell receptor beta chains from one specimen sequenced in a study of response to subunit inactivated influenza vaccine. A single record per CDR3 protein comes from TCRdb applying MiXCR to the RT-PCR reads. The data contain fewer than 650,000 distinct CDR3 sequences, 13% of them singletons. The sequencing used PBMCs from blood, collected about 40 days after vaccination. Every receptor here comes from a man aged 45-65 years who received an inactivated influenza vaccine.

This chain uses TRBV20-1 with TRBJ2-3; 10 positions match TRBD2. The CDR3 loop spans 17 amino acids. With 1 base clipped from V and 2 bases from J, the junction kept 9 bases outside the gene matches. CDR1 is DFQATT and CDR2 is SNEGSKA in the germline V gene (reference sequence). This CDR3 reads CSARAPLAGDHTDTQYF. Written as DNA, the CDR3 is TGCAGTGCTAGAGCCCCGCTAGCGGGAGACCACACAGATACGCAGTATTTT.

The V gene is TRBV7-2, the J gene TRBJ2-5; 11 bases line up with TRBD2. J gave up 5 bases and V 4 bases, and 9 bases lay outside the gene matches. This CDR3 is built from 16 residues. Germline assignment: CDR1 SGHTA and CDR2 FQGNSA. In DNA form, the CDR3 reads TGTGCCAGCAGCTCTAGCGGGGGGCGGCGCTGGGAGACCCAGTACTTC. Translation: CASSSSGGRRWETQYF.

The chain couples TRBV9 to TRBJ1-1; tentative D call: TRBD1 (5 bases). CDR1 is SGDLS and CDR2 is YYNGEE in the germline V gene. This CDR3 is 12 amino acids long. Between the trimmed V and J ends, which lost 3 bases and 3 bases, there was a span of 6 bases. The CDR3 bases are TGTGCCAGCAGCGGAGGGGACACTGAAGCTTTCTTT. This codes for CASSGGDTEAFF.

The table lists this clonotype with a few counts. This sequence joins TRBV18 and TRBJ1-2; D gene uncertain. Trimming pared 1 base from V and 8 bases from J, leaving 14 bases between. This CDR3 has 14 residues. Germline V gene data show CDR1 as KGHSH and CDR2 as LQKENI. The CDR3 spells CASSPLLRVGGYTF. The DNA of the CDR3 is TGTGCCAGCTCACCACTTTTGCGGGTAGGCGGCTACACCTTC.

CDR3 loop: CASSYTTGTRSYEQYF. CDR3 sequence (DNA): TGTGCCAGCAGTTACACCACCGGGACTAGATCCTACGAGCAGTACTTC. The chain joins TRBV6-2 or TRBV6-3 to TRBJ2-7, with 8 nucleotides matching TRBD2. The V segment lost 2 bases and the J segment 1 base; nucleotides outside the gene matches: 7. The germline V gene has CDR1 MNHEY and CDR2 SVGEGT. The CDR3 covers 16 residues.